One sample yielded the 27 T cell receptor beta chains listed below, sequenced in a study of blood T cell repertoires in COVID-19. Using immunoSEQ multiplex PCR, the repertoire was profiled, and TCRdb retains in-frame clones only, with some absent. The profile shows some 320,000 clones, approximately 89% of them singletons. Sample: peripheral blood. The receptors originated from a woman aged 25-40 years with COVID-19, enrolled during active disease.

This CDR3 reads CASSLFLVSYEQFF. The CDR3 coding sequence is TGTGCCAGCAGCTTATTCCTAGTGTCATATGAGCAGTTCTTC. The rearrangement joins TRBV7-2 to TRBJ2-1, with D unclear. The CDR3 totals 14 residues. CDR1 SGHTA and CDR2 FQGNSA come from the germline V gene. V shed 2 bases and J shed 8 bases, with 13 bases lying between them. Filled out from reference TRBV7-2 and TRBJ2-1, the complete variable domain reads GAGVSQSPSNKVTEKGKDVELRCDPISGHTALYWYRQSLGQGLEFLIYFQGNSAPDKSGLPSDRFSAERTGGSVSTLTIQRTQQEDSAVYLCASSLFLVSYEQFFGPGTRLTVL.

The chain uses TRBV27 and TRBJ1-5, with D unclear. CDR1 and CDR2 (germline): MNHEY, SMNVEV (reference sequence). With 2 bases removed from V and 4 bases from J, the gap between germline ends came to 6 bases. The CDR3 spans 13 residues. The CDR3 protein is CASSLAQNQPQHF. DNA of the CDR3: TGTGCCAGCAGTTTAGCGCAAAATCAGCCCCAGCATTTT.

V is TRBV15 and J is TRBJ2-7, with a possible D match to TRBD1 (6 bases). The germline V gene encodes CDR1 LNHNV and CDR2 YYDKDF (reference sequence). V dropped 0 bases and J dropped 2 bases, with 8 bases sitting between them. The CDR3 contains 14 residues. The CDR3 is CATSRDSGAYEQYF. For the CDR3, the DNA is TGTGCCACCAGCAGAGATTCAGGGGCCTACGAGCAGTACTTC.

J is TRBJ1-1 and V is TRBV28; D remains unclear. The V gene's germline CDR1 is MDHEN and CDR2 SYDVKM. The CDR3 runs 14 residues. V was trimmed by 1 base and J by 0 bases, leaving 6 bases between them. The CDR3 spells CASSLFEVNTEAFF. In DNA, the CDR3 is TGTGCCAGCAGTTTATTCGAGGTGAACACTGAAGCTTTCTTT. Together with reference TRBV28 and TRBJ1-1, the CDR3 gives the full variable domain: DVKVTQSSRYLVKRTGEKVFLECVQDMDHENMFWYRQDPGLGLRLIYFSYDVKMKEKGDIPEGYSVSREKKERFSLILESASTNQTSMYLCASSLFEVNTEAFFGQGTRLTVV.

The chain has TRBV18 and TRBJ1-1; TRBD1 aligns across 8 bases. After removal of 2 bases from V and 6 bases from J, the junction contained 11 bases not matched to a gene. The germline gives CDR1 KGHSH, CDR2 LQKENI. CDR3 length: 16 residues. The CDR3, as DNA: TGTGCCAGCTCACCAGTCGGACAGGGTTACGGCGCTGAAGCTTTCTTT. Its protein product is CASSPVGQGYGAEAFF.

This chain uses TRBV27 with TRBJ2-1, with 12 bases matching TRBD2. The length of the CDR3 is 20 residues. Germline-derived CDR1 and CDR2 are MNHEY and SMNVEV (reference sequence). Trimming cost V 6 bases and J 0 bases; bases outside gene matches: 15. The CDR3 DNA follows: TGTGCCAGCAGCCCTCTAGGAGTCCCGACTAGCGGGGGCTCCTACAATGAGCAGTTCTTC. It yields the protein CASSPLGVPTSGGSYNEQFF.

The chain combines TRBV21-1 with TRBJ1-2; the table's TRBD1 call for D was not verified on the DNA. TRBV21-1 corresponds to a pseudogene. The CDR3 length is 15 residues. CDR3 bases: TGTGCCAGCAGCAAAGGAGACAGGGGGAACTATGGCTACACCTTC. This translates into CASSKGDRGNYGYTF.

This chain joins TRBV29-1 and TRBJ1-2; perhaps TRBD1 as D (6 bases). Trimming took off 6 bases at V and 7 bases at J, with 12 bases between the two ends. Looked up from germline, CDR1 is SQVTM and CDR2 is ANQGSEA. The CDR3 contains 11 residues. CDR3 nucleotide sequence: TGCAGCGTGGAAACAGGGCTTGGCTACACCTTC. It yields the protein CSVETGLGYTF.

This chain connects TRBV12-1 to TRBJ1-6; TRBD1, as called in the table, went unchecked against the DNA. TRBV12-1 is a known pseudogene. This CDR3 contains 13 residues. CDR3 sequence reads: CASSLAPNSPLHF. The DNA for the CDR3 is TGTGCCAGCAGCTTGGCACCCAATTCACCCCTCCACTTT.

This chain joins TRBV2 and TRBJ1-3; D call uncertain. Trimming took off 2 bases at V and 12 bases at J, with 11 bases between the two ends. This CDR3 spans 12 amino acids. Germline V gene lookup returns CDR1 SNHLY and CDR2 FYNNEI. The CDR3, as DNA: TGTGCCAGCAGTGAAACACGGGTCGTCATATATTTT. Translation: CASSETRVVIYF.

The V call is TRBV5-1, the J call TRBJ2-3, with 9 bases matching TRBD1. J was trimmed by 9 bases and V by 1 base; bases with no gene match: 21. Per germline, CDR1 SGHRS and CDR2 YFSETQ. There are 19 residues in the CDR3. Here the CDR3 reads CASSLSGGPGQGIYKTQYF. CDR3 nucleotide sequence: TGCGCCAGCAGCTTGTCGGGTGGTCCGGGACAGGGAATATACAAGACGCAGTATTTT.

The CDR3 nucleotides are TGTGCCAGCAGCGTAGGGACAGGGGATTACTATGGCTACACCTTC. Protein sequence: CASSVGTGDYYGYTF. The rearrangement joins TRBV7-9 to TRBJ1-2, with 10 bases aligning to TRBD1. CDR1 and CDR2 from the germline V gene are SEHNR and FQNEAQ (reference sequence). The trim removed 5 bases at V and 3 bases at J, leaving 6 bases unmatched. The CDR3 loop spans 15 amino acids.

The chain has TRBV10-2 and TRBJ2-2; unclear D gene. The CDR3 length is 13 residues. Trimming removed 5 bases from V and 7 bases from J, with 11 bases in between. Germline assignment: CDR1 WSHSY and CDR2 SAAADI. For the CDR3, the DNA is TGCGCCAGCAGTCCCGGGTTGAGCGGGGAGCTGTTTTTT. It encodes CASSPGLSGELFF.

This rearrangement joins TRBV5-1 to TRBJ2-5, with D hard to call. The CDR3 contains 14 residues. Per the germline V gene, CDR1 is SGHRS and CDR2 is YFSETQ. Trimming pared 1 base from V and 2 bases from J, leaving 9 bases between. The CDR3 region is CASSLLGGQETQYF. DNA of the CDR3: TGCGCCAGCAGCTTGCTCGGCGGTCAAGAGACCCAGTACTTC.

The CDR3 sequence: CASSPGTGGIGYSNQPQHF. CDR3 nucleotide sequence: TGTGCCAGCAGCCCAGGGACAGGGGGAATCGGATATAGCAATCAGCCCCAGCATTTT. The gene calls are TRBV7-9 and TRBJ1-5, with 11 bases identical to TRBD1. The CDR3 extends over 19 amino acids. Germline V gene sequence: CDR1 SEHNR, CDR2 FQNEAQ (reference sequence). The V gene end was trimmed by 5 bases and the J gene end by 0 bases; junction bases not matched to a gene: 12.

V gene TRBV7-8 combines with J gene TRBJ1-6, with D maybe TRBD1 (5 bases). CDR3 length equals 14 residues. Germline CDR1 reads SGHVS; CDR2 reads FQNEAQ. Between the trimmed V and J ends, which lost 3 bases and 7 bases, there was a span of 10 bases. CDR3 sequence (DNA): TGTGCCAGCAGCTTCTCGGGGGTGAATTCACCCCTCCACTTT. As protein: CASSFSGVNSPLHF. The variable domain in full, with the rest retrieved from reference TRBV7-8 and TRBJ1-6, is GAGVSQSPRYKVAKRGQDVALRCDPISGHVSLFWYQQALGQGPEFLTYFQNEAQLDKSGLPSDRFFAERPEGSVSTLKIQRTQQEDSAVYLCASSFSGVNSPLHFGNGTRLTVT.

V is TRBV19 and J is TRBJ1-2; no clear D. Per germline, CDR1 LNHDA and CDR2 SQIVND (reference sequence). The CDR3 is made up of 13 amino acids. Trimming took off 5 bases at V and 1 base at J, with 8 bases between the two ends. CDR3 sequence reads: CASSPQDNYGYTF. The CDR3 bases are TGTGCCAGTAGTCCTCAGGATAACTATGGCTACACCTTC.

This chain uses TRBV15 with TRBJ1-1, with D tentatively TRBD1 (5 bases). Trimming cost V 0 bases and J 0 bases, with 8 bases left between them. The CDR3 runs to 15 residues. In germline, CDR1 is LNHNV, CDR2 YYDKDF (reference sequence). In DNA form, the CDR3 reads TGTGCCACCAGCAGAGATGGACATGTGAACACTGAAGCTTTCTTT. Amino acid sequence: CATSRDGHVNTEAFF.

The genes are TRBV28 and TRBJ1-1; 10 bases match TRBD1. The CDR3 sequence is 16 residues long. J gave up 5 bases and V 4 bases, and 10 bases lay outside the gene matches. Germline V gives CDR1 MDHEN, CDR2 SYDVKM. The CDR3 DNA follows: TGTGCCAGCAGTTCCCAGACAGGGGGCGAGAGAACTGAAGCTTTCTTT. This encodes CASSSQTGGERTEAFF.

J is TRBJ1-6 and V is TRBV6-5; 8 bases map to TRBD1. Per germline, CDR1 MNHEY and CDR2 SVGAGI. The CDR3 has 15 amino acids. The ends lost 5 bases at V and 5 bases at J; junction bases unmatched: 5. CDR3 sequence reads: CASSKQGGHNSPLHF. As DNA, the CDR3 is TGTGCCAGCAGTAAACAGGGGGGTCATAATTCACCCCTCCACTTT.

CDR3 nucleotide sequence: TGTGCCACCTCCCGGGATAGCAATCAGCCCCAGCATTTT. It yields the protein CATSRDSNQPQHF. V is TRBV24-1 and J is TRBJ1-5; D not resolved. The germline V and J ends were trimmed by 9 bases and 0 bases, with 8 bases remaining between them. The CDR3 length is 13 residues. Germline V gene lookup returns CDR1 KGHDR and CDR2 SFDVKD.

The rearrangement uses TRBV12-2 and TRBJ1-2. TRBV12-2 is tagged as a pseudogene. This CDR3 is built from 18 residues. The CDR3 nucleotides are TGTGCAAGTCGCTCTAGCGGACGGGTTGCGGGGTACGAAAATGGCTACACCTTC. It encodes CASRSSGRVAGYENGYTF.

The chain joins TRBV6-8 to TRBJ2-2; TRBD2 matches 10 bases. CDR3 length equals 18 residues. Germline V gives CDR1 MNHGY, CDR2 SAAAGT. Losses at the gene ends were 6 bases for V and 4 bases for J; bases not matched to a gene: 14. The CDR3 spells CASSPGASGGIGTGELFF. In DNA, the CDR3 is TGTGCCAGCAGCCCAGGGGCTAGCGGGGGAATAGGCACCGGGGAGCTGTTTTTT.

J is TRBJ2-1 and V is TRBV5-1, with 12 bases fitting TRBD2. Looked up from germline, CDR1 is SGHRS and CDR2 is YFSETQ. The CDR3 extends over 16 amino acids. J gave up 9 bases and V 4 bases, and 11 bases lay outside the gene matches. CDR3: CASSAPSGGAVREQFF. In nucleotides, the CDR3 is TGCGCCAGCAGCGCCCCTAGCGGGGGGGCCGTTCGTGAGCAGTTCTTC.

V usage is TRBV28 and J usage is TRBJ1-5, with D possibly matching TRBD1 (5 bases). The CDR3 sequence is 14 residues long. Germline assignment: CDR1 MDHEN and CDR2 SYDVKM. V gave up 6 bases and J gave up 7 bases, with 16 bases separating them. The CDR3 DNA reads as TGTGCCAGCAGCCAAGGCGCAGGGTCCCAGCCCCAGCATTTT. Translated: CASSQGAGSQPQHF.

This rearrangement joins TRBV5-1 to TRBJ1-1; D unresolved. V lost 0 bases to trimming and J lost 0 bases, with 6 bases between them. The CDR3 length is 14 residues. Germline V gene data show CDR1 as SGHRS and CDR2 as YFSETQ. The CDR3 spells CASSLAEVNTEAFF. CDR3 bases: TGCGCCAGCAGCTTGGCGGAGGTGAACACTGAAGCTTTCTTT.

V is TRBV6-5 and J is TRBJ1-2, with D unclear. The germline CDR1 and CDR2 sequences are MNHEY and SVGAGI. The V and J ends lost 0 bases and 2 bases respectively, with 7 bases between them. This CDR3 has 14 amino acids. CDR3: CASSYSVRNYGYTF. In nucleotides, the CDR3 is TGTGCCAGCAGTTACTCGGTCAGGAACTATGGCTACACCTTC.